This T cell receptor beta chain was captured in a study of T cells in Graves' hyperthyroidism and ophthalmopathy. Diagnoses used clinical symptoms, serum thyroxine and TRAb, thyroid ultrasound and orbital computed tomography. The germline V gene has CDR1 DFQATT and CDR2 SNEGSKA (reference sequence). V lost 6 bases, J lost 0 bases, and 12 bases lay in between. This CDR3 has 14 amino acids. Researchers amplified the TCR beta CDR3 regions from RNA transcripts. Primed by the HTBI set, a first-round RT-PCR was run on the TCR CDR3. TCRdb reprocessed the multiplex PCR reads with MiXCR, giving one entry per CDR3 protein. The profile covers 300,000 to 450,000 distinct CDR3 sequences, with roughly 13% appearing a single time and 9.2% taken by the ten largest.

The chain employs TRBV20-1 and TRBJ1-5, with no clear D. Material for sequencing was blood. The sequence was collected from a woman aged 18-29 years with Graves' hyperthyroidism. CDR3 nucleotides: TGCAGTGCCGCCTCGGAGGTTAGCAATCAGCCCCAGCATTTT. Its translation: CSAASEVSNQPQHF.